This T cell receptor beta chain comes out of a study of shared clonotypes between healthy human individuals. General study points: Generally, naive subsets came out with larger estimated richness than memory subsets. The sampled material consisted only of blood, and tissue repertoires are likely to differ.

Each sorted subset replicate got 200 ng genomic DNA, 25,000 to 35,000 genomes. TCRdb's copy holds only in-frame clones and misses some; the assay was immunoSEQ multiplex PCR. The data show roughly 2.1 million clones, with 90% to 95% seen just once and about 1.8% held by the top ten. CD45RO-negative cells were positively selected for CCR7, leaving out terminally differentiated effector memory CD45RA+ cells. The germline V gene encodes CDR1 SEHNR and CDR2 FQNEAQ (reference sequence). Trimming removed 4 bases at V and 0 bases at J, with 13 bases between. The CDR3 runs 15 residues. Points on this clone: What it binds is not known.

The sequencing input was naive CD8+ T cells from PBMCs. The V and J genes are TRBV7-9 and TRBJ2-7, with a tentative D call TRBD2 (5 bases). The sequence was collected from a young man in good health. Some clones in this sample may be carry-over from other donors' samples. DNA of the CDR3: TGTGCCAGCAGCTCGACCCTGCGGGCCTCCTACGAGCAGTACTTC. Translation gives CASSSTLRASYEQYF.